The 28 T cell receptor beta chains reported below all come from one sample, sequenced in a study of blood T cell repertoires in COVID-19. The table came from immunoSEQ multiplex PCR; TCRdb's copy has only in-frame clones and leaves some out. There are tens of thousands of clones in the sample; about 86% occur only once, and approximately 1.9% lies in the top ten. The sequencing input was peripheral blood. These receptors were collected from a woman older than 75 with active or convalescent COVID-19.

The chain couples TRBV13 to TRBJ1-1; 9 bases are a match to TRBD1. Germline V gene lookup returns CDR1 PRHDT and CDR2 FYEKMQ (reference sequence). V trimming: 5 bases; J trimming: 4 bases; junction bases outside the gene matches: 5. There are 14 residues in the CDR3. CDR3 residues: CASSPGTGSTEAFF. The CDR3 nucleotides read TGTGCCAGCAGCCCTGGGACAGGGAGCACTGAAGCTTTCTTT. Together with reference TRBV13 and TRBJ1-1, the CDR3 gives the full variable domain: AAGVIQSPRHLIKEKRETATLKCYPIPRHDTVYWYQQGPGQDPQFLISFYEKMQSDKGSIPDRFSAQQFSDYHSELNMSSLELGDSALYFCASSPGTGSTEAFFGQGTRLTVV.

This chain joins TRBV27 and TRBJ1-2; D unresolved. Germline CDR1 is MNHEY and CDR2 is SMNVEV (reference sequence). This CDR3 spans 13 amino acids. The V gene lost 3 bases and the J gene lost 2 bases, with 7 bases spanning the gap. The CDR3 loop reads CASSFGLNYGYTF. CDR3 coding DNA: TGTGCCAGCAGTTTTGGGCTAAACTATGGCTACACCTTC.

V usage is TRBV5-1 and J usage is TRBJ2-5; TRBD1 agrees at 9 bases. V lost 5 bases, J lost 2 bases, and 10 bases stayed unmatched. The CDR3 is 16 amino acids. The germline V gene has CDR1 SGHRS and CDR2 YFSETQ. CDR3 bases: TGCGCCAGCAGGACTACAGGGGGCATTATGCAAGAGACCCAGTACTTC. Amino acids: CASRTTGGIMQETQYF.

The genes are TRBV6-6 and TRBJ2-7, with 8 bases aligning to TRBD1. CDR3 length equals 15 residues. J gave up 2 bases and V 7 bases, and 10 bases lay outside the gene matches. In germline, CDR1 is MNHNY, CDR2 SVGAGI (reference sequence). The CDR3 reads CASTPRDRIPYEQYF. The CDR3 region has the DNA TGTGCCAGCACCCCCCGGGACAGGATTCCCTACGAGCAGTACTTC.

The chain uses TRBV6-2 or TRBV6-3 and TRBJ1-5; D is perhaps TRBD1 (5 bases). There are 15 residues in the CDR3. V was trimmed by 6 bases and J by 1 base, leaving 13 bases between them. Per the germline V gene, CDR1 is MNHEY and CDR2 is SVGEGT. The CDR3 region is CASSLVGGSNQPQHF. CDR3 sequence (DNA): TGTGCCAGCAGCCTGGTCGGGGGGAGCAATCAGCCCCAGCATTTT.

The chain couples TRBV19 to TRBJ2-7, with TRBD1 matching 10 bases. Germline-derived CDR1 and CDR2 are LNHDA and SQIVND (reference sequence). The trim removed 7 bases at V and 5 bases at J, leaving 11 bases unmatched. The CDR3 spans 15 residues. CDR3: CASTTPGQGNNEQYF. CDR3 coding DNA: TGTGCCAGTACCACCCCGGGACAGGGGAACAACGAGCAGTACTTC.

In DNA form, the CDR3 reads TGCGCCAGCAGCCCCCCCGGGGCTGGGGCCAACGTCCTGACTTTC. Its protein is CASSPPGAGANVLTF. The gene calls are TRBV4-3 and TRBJ2-6; weak D call: TRBD2 (5 bases). Per germline, CDR1 LGHNA and CDR2 YSLEER. The CDR3 extends over 15 amino acids. With 4 bases removed from V and 2 bases from J, the gap between germline ends came to 9 bases.

The chain is built from TRBV6-2 or TRBV6-3 and TRBJ1-5; the D is unclear. Germline CDR1 MNHEY, CDR2 SVGEGT. CDR3 length: 15 amino acids. Between the trimmed V and J ends, which lost 3 bases and 1 base, there was a span of 10 bases. The CDR3 region is CASSYDTESNQPQHF. DNA of the CDR3: TGTGCCAGCAGTTATGACACCGAAAGCAATCAGCCCCAGCATTTT.

The V and J genes are TRBV5-4 and TRBJ2-3; maybe TRBD1 (7 bases). V dropped 1 base and J dropped 3 bases, with 12 bases sitting between them. Germline V lookup: CDR1 SGHNT, CDR2 YYREEE (reference sequence). The CDR3 runs 15 residues. The CDR3 coding sequence is TGTGCCAGCAGCTTGATGCAGGGGGGAACAGATACGCAGTATTTT. Amino acids: CASSLMQGGTDTQYF.

The CDR3 sequence is CASSYSDRESTDTQYF. The DNA of the CDR3 is TGTGCCAGCAGTTACTCGGACAGGGAGAGCACAGATACGCAGTATTTT. The chain couples TRBV6-2 or TRBV6-3 to TRBJ2-3, with 8 bases identical to TRBD1. V gave up 0 bases and J gave up 0 bases; unmatched junction bases: 2. The CDR3 spans 16 residues. Germline V gene lookup returns CDR1 MNHEY and CDR2 SVGEGT.

The chain employs TRBV6-2 or TRBV6-3 and TRBJ2-3, with no clear D. CDR1 is MNHEY and CDR2 is SVGEGT in the germline V gene. The CDR3 sequence is 15 residues long. Trimming cost V 2 bases and J 0 bases, with 9 bases left between them. The CDR3 loop reads CASSYEATSTDTQYF. The CDR3 DNA is TGTGCCAGCAGTTACGAGGCCACTAGCACAGATACGCAGTATTTT.

V and J are TRBV7-2 and TRBJ2-7; the match to TRBD1 covers 7 bases. The length of the CDR3 is 15 residues. J was trimmed by 0 bases and V by 3 bases; bases with no gene match: 5. Germline V gene data show CDR1 as SGHTA and CDR2 as FQGNSA. CDR3 amino acids: CASSFIQGNSYEQYF. The CDR3 DNA follows: TGTGCCAGCAGCTTTATACAGGGGAACTCCTACGAGCAGTACTTC. The whole variable domain, remainder taken from reference TRBV7-2 and TRBJ2-7, is GAGVSQSPSNKVTEKGKDVELRCDPISGHTALYWYRQSLGQGLEFLIYFQGNSAPDKSGLPSDRFSAERTGGSVSTLTIQRTQQEDSAVYLCASSFIQGNSYEQYFGPGTRLTVT.

The chain carries TRBV9 and TRBJ2-3; 9 bases agree with TRBD2. Germline values: CDR1 SGDLS, CDR2 YYNGEE. Unmatched junction bases numbered 1, after V lost 0 bases and J lost 2 bases. The CDR3 is 15 residues long. The CDR3 loop reads CASSVGLADTDTQYF. In nucleotides, the CDR3 is TGTGCCAGCAGCGTAGGACTAGCGGACACAGATACGCAGTATTTT.

This clone was picked up a small number of times. V is TRBV30 and J is TRBJ1-1; D ambiguous. V lost 2 bases to trimming and J lost 2 bases, with 12 bases between them. The CDR3 length is 14 residues. Germline CDR1 GTSNPN, CDR2 SVGIG (reference sequence). CDR3 in amino acids: CAWSIGSLNTEAFF. The CDR3 DNA reads TGTGCCTGGAGTATCGGGAGTCTTAACACTGAAGCTTTCTTT.

The chain carries TRBV2 and TRBJ2-2; D is unresolved. The CDR3 length is 16 residues. Germline CDR1 and CDR2: SNHLY and FYNNEI. The V end was cut by 2 bases, the J end by 5 bases, with 15 bases between. CDR3 sequence: CASSEPTPAGTGELFF. CDR3 DNA sequence: TGTGCCAGCAGTGAACCCACCCCCGCCGGGACCGGGGAGCTGTTTTTT.

The chain combines TRBV6-5 with TRBJ2-1, with 7 bases identical to TRBD2. The V and J ends lost 2 bases and 7 bases, in that order; junction bases with no gene match: 11. Looked up from germline, CDR1 is MNHEY and CDR2 is SVGAGI. The CDR3 is 16 residues long. The CDR3 sequence: CASSYTPSGMANEQFF. The CDR3 DNA sequence: TGTGCCAGCAGTTACACCCCAAGCGGGATGGCAAATGAGCAGTTCTTC.

This sequence joins TRBV29-1 and TRBJ1-1, with a weak D call TRBD1 (6 bases). Trimming took 8 bases from V and 3 from J, leaving 13 bases between them. Germline V CDR1 and CDR2: SQVTM, ANQGSEA. The CDR3 is 12 residues long. This chain's CDR3 is CSSQGGYTEAFF. CDR3 DNA sequence: TGCAGCTCACAGGGTGGTTACACTGAAGCTTTCTTT. Full variable domain (missing parts from reference TRBV29-1 and TRBJ1-1): SAVISQKPSRDICQRGTSLTIQCQVDSQVTMMFWYRQQPGQSLTLIATANQGSEATYESGFVIDKFPISRPNLTFSTLTVSNMSPEDSSIYLCSSQGGYTEAFFGQGTRLTVV.

V gene TRBV7-2 combines with J gene TRBJ2-1; D possibly corresponds to TRBD2 (6 bases). The CDR3 consists of 16 residues. Germline lookup yields CDR1 SGHTA and CDR2 FQGNSA. Trimming took 2 bases from V and 5 from J, leaving 16 bases between them. CDR3 residues: CASSLNGGVPDNEQFF. CDR3 DNA sequence: TGTGCCAGCAGCTTAAATGGAGGGGTTCCTGACAATGAGCAGTTCTTC.

The rearrangement joins TRBV7-9 to TRBJ1-4; D is ambiguous. CDR3 length: 16 residues. Trimming pared 5 bases from V and 3 bases from J, leaving 16 bases between. The germline V gene encodes CDR1 SEHNR and CDR2 FQNEAQ (reference sequence). The CDR3 DNA follows: TGTGCCAGCAGCCTCCCCCCGGTGGCGGCTAATGAAAAACTGTTTTTT. This sequence encodes CASSLPPVAANEKLFF.

The chain carries TRBV6-2 or TRBV6-3 and TRBJ2-3, with 10 bases lining up with TRBD2. Losses at the gene ends were 2 bases for V and 4 bases for J; bases not matched to a gene: 3. The CDR3 covers 15 residues. Germline V lookup: CDR1 MNHEY, CDR2 SVGEGT. CDR3 DNA: TGTGCCAGCAGTTACACTAGCGGGAAGGCAGATACGCAGTATTTT. Its translation is CASSYTSGKADTQYF.

The chain has TRBV15 and TRBJ2-3; TRBD1 matches 8 bases. This CDR3 contains 15 residues. Trimming at V came to 3 bases and at J to 1 base, leaving 3 bases not matched to a gene. The V gene's germline CDR1 is LNHNV and CDR2 YYDKDF (reference sequence). CDR3 sequence (DNA): TGTGCCACCAGCAGGAGGACAGGGCGCACAGATACGCAGTATTTT. Translated, it gives CATSRRTGRTDTQYF.

The chain combines TRBV15 with TRBJ2-5; D is unclear. Trimming cost V 0 bases and J 5 bases, with 16 bases left between them. The germline gives CDR1 LNHNV, CDR2 YYDKDF (reference sequence). The CDR3 has 16 residues. This CDR3 is CATSRDPARVSETQYF. The CDR3 nucleotides read TGTGCCACCAGCAGAGATCCCGCTAGAGTATCGGAGACCCAGTACTTC.

This rearrangement joins TRBV18 to TRBJ1-2; 8 bases fit TRBD1. J gave up 7 bases and V 3 bases, and 4 bases lay outside the gene matches. From germline, CDR1 is KGHSH and CDR2 LQKENI. This CDR3 is built from 13 residues. The DNA of the CDR3 is TGTGCCAGCTCACCGGACAGGGCGGGTGGCTACACCTTC. This codes for CASSPDRAGGYTF.

The CDR3 DNA follows: TGTGCCAGCAGTTACCCGGGACAGGGGGACTACGAGCAGTACTTC. It codes for CASSYPGQGDYEQYF. This chain connects TRBV6-6 to TRBJ2-7; TRBD1 agrees at 11 bases. Germline V lookup: CDR1 MNHNY, CDR2 SVGAGI (reference sequence). V dropped 2 bases and J dropped 3; count of bases not matched to a gene: 3. The length of the CDR3 is 15 residues.

This clone appeared once. The chain couples TRBV6-5 to TRBJ1-5; 9 bases are a match to TRBD1. The CDR3 runs 14 residues. With V trimmed by 4 bases and J by 7 bases, 5 bases remained unmatched. CDR1 and CDR2 (germline): MNHEY, SVGAGI. The CDR3 DNA reads TGTGCCAGCAGTTCTGGGACAGGGAGGCAGCCCCAGCATTTT. Encoded protein: CASSSGTGRQPQHF.

The chain combines TRBV19 with TRBJ1-5; TRBD1 matches at 7 bases. After removal of 7 bases from V and 5 bases from J, the junction contained 8 bases not matched to a gene. This CDR3 region has 14 residues. Per the germline V gene, CDR1 is LNHDA and CDR2 is SQIVND (reference sequence). The CDR3 is CASTPGQIDQPQHF. In DNA, the CDR3 is TGTGCCAGTACGCCGGGACAGATCGATCAGCCCCAGCATTTT.

This sequence joins TRBV6-4 and TRBJ2-1, with 8 positions matching TRBD2. J gave up 12 bases and V 0 bases, and 4 bases lay outside the gene matches. The CDR3 has 13 residues. Germline-derived CDR1 and CDR2 are MRHNA and SNTAGT. The CDR3 nucleotides are TGTGCCAGCAGTGACTCCACTAGCGGTGGGCAGTTCTTC. Amino acid sequence: CASSDSTSGGQFF.

V is TRBV12-5 and J is TRBJ2-7, with 11 bases that match TRBD2. The CDR3 has 12 amino acids. After removal of 6 bases from V and 7 bases from J, the junction contained 2 bases not matched to a gene. Germline lookup yields CDR1 LGHNT and CDR2 FRNRAP. CDR3 loop: CASGIAGGEQYF. CDR3 DNA sequence: TGTGCTAGTGGGATAGCGGGAGGGGAGCAGTACTTC.